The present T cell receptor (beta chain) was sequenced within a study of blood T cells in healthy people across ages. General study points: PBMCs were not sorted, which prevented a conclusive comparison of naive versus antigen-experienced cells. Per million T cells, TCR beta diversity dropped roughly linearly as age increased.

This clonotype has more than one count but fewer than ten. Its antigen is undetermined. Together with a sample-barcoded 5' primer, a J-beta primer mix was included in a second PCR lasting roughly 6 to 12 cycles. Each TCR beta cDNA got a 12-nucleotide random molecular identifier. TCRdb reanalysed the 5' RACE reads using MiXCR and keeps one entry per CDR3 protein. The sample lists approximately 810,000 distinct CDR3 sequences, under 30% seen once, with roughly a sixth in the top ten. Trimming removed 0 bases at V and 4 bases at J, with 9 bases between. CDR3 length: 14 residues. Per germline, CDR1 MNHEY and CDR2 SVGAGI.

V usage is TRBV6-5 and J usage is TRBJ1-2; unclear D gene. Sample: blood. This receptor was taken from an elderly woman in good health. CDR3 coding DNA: TGTGCCAGCAGTTACTCCGACGGACGCTATGGCTACACCTTC. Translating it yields CASSYSDGRYGYTF.